This is a list of T cell receptor beta chains from one sample in a study of T cell responses to AZD1222 COVID-19 vaccine. Sequenced by immunoSEQ multiplex PCR; TCRdb stores in-frame clones only, minus some. Of fewer than 200,000 clones listed, around 88% are singletons. Sequencing used peripheral blood, obtained on day 0 of AZD1222 vaccination. These receptors were collected from an adult in good health. Both conserved end residues are part of each CDR3. D genes are given only for firm matches. Some rows have no size entry. The others give once, few or many, or a class for an expanded clone.

>TRBV7-2|TRBD1|.|15|TRBJ1-2
TGTGCCAGCAGCCTGCGCTCAGGGGGGGTCTATGGCTACACCTTC
CASSLRSGGVYGYTF
>TRBV11-2|.|.|15|TRBJ1-2
TGTGCCAGCAGCCCTCTCACCGGGACTTTGAACGGCTACACCTTC
CASSPLTGTLNGYTF
>TRBV5-1|.|.|19|TRBJ2-3
TGCGCCAGCAGCTTGGATAGGTTGGGGGTCCGATATAGCACAGATACGCAGTATTTT
CASSLDRLGVRYSTDTQYF
>TRBV5-4|.|.|14|TRBJ2-5
TGTGCCAGCAGCCCCCCCACCAGCCAAGAGACCCAGTACTTC
CASSPPTSQETQYF
>TRBV27|.|.|14|TRBJ1-5
TGTGCCAGCAGGTCAGGGTTGAGCAATCAGCCCCAGCATTTT
CASRSGLSNQPQHF
>TRBV27|.|.|14|TRBJ2-6
TGTGCCAGCAGTTTATCGGGGTGGGCCAACGTCCTGACTTTC
CASSLSGWANVLTF
>TRBV3-1/TRBV3-2|.|once|15|TRBJ2-5
TGTGCCAGCAGCCAAAGTCTAGGTAGACAAGAGACCCAGTACTTC
CASSQSLGRQETQYF
>TRBV27|.|.|17|TRBJ1-3
TGTGCCAGCAGTGCCGCTGGACGTTTAGGGAGTGGAAACACCATATATTTT
CASSAAGRLGSGNTIYF
>TRBV6-5|.|.|15|TRBJ1-2
TGTGCCAGCATTTCAACAGTTTTTAGGTCCTATGGCTACACCTTC
CASISTVFRSYGYTF
>TRBV30|TRBD1|.|13|TRBJ1-4
TGTGCCTGGGGACGACAGGGTCATGAAAAACTGTTTTTT
CAWGRQGHEKLFF
>TRBV5-1|TRBD1|.|14|TRBJ2-7
TGCGCCAGCAGCTTGGAGACAGGGGTCTACGAGCAGTACTTC
CASSLETGVYEQYF
>TRBV7-2|.|.|14|TRBJ2-7
TGTGCCAGCAGCTCTAACAGGGCCGCGTACGAGCAGTACTTC
CASSSNRAAYEQYF
>TRBV12-3/TRBV12-4|TRBD1|once|12|TRBJ1-2
TGTGCCAGCAGTCGGGACAGCTATGGCTACACCTTC
CASSRDSYGYTF
>TRBV4-2|.|.|16|TRBJ2-1
TGTGCCAGCAGCCAAGATGGTCCCGAAGGGGACAATGAGCAGTTCTTC
CASSQDGPEGDNEQFF
>TRBV7-9|.|.|14|TRBJ2-7
TGTGCCAGCAGCTCCGGGACTCGTCTTGGCGAGCAGTACTTC
CASSSGTRLGEQYF
>TRBV30|.|.|12|TRBJ1-1
TGTGCCTGGAGTGTAGGGCAGCTAAAAGCTTTCTTT
CAWSVGQLKAFF
>TRBV5-4|.|few|16|TRBJ2-6
TGTGCCAGCAGTCCCACCAGGGGTGCTGGGGCCAACGTCCTGACTTTC
CASSPTRGAGANVLTF
>TRBV14|TRBD1|.|18|TRBJ2-4
TGTGCCAGCAGCCCGTTAACAGGGGGCGGTATAGTCAAAAACATTCAGTACTTC
CASSPLTGGGIVKNIQYF
>TRBV7-2|.|.|13|TRBJ2-7
TGTGCCAGCAGCTTCACCAGCTCCTACGAGCAGTACTTC
CASSFTSSYEQYF
>TRBV7-2|.|.|14|TRBJ2-7
TGTGCCAGCAGCTTAGTCAAGGGACCATACGAGCAGTACTTC
CASSLVKGPYEQYF
>TRBV27|.|few|15|TRBJ2-7
TGTGCCAGCAGTTTATGGGAGGGGGGGCCTTACGAGCAGTACTTC
CASSLWEGGPYEQYF
>TRBV3-1/TRBV3-2|TRBD2|once|15|TRBJ2-1
TGTGCCAGCAGACCCGGGGGGACTCCCCGGTCCGAGCAGTTCTTC
CASRPGGTPRSEQFF